The entry below describes one T cell receptor beta chain. Its antigen is not known. The record originates from a study of vaccination and CD4 T cells after COVID-19. Documented treatment: roughly nine-day PBMC culture with coronavirus spike peptide pools or control peptides (ViraFEST assay). Samples of CD4+ T cells were obtained from the unexposed donor before the COVID-19 pandemic (2011-2018). The Oncomine TCR Beta short-read assay was applied to DNA of cultured CD4+ T cells. TCRdb re-derived calls from the PCR reads in MiXCR, one entry per CDR3 protein. The sample yields 7,000 to 7,500 distinct CDR3 sequences, 33% seen once. This CDR3 is 13 amino acids long. V was pared by 5 bases and J by 5 bases, with 10 bases between. The germline V gene encodes CDR1 SGHTA and CDR2 FQGTGA.

The chain joins TRBV7-3 to TRBJ2-1; D remains ambiguous. Material: CD4+ T cells from blood, cultured in vitro. The sequence derives from a human donor in good health. The CDR3 sequence is CASSGLVDNEQFF. The CDR3, as DNA: TGTGCCAGCAGCGGATTAGTTGACAATGAGCAGTTCTTC.